The rows below give T cell receptor beta chains drawn from one sample of a study of neoadjuvant nivolumab and ipilimumab in lung cancer. Libraries were prepared by immunoSEQ multiplex PCR; TCRdb keeps only in-frame clonotypes and omits some of them. This table has fewer than 35,000 clones, around 80% appearing once. The starting material was peripheral blood, obtained before neoadjuvant nivolumab, alone or with ipilimumab. The receptors shown here come from an adult with non-small cell lung cancer. CDR3s include the opening cysteine and the closing phenylalanine or tryptophan. D genes are given only for firm matches. The size field is filled for only some rows; it gives once, few, many or a size class.

j_gene,v_gene,d_gene,abundance,CDR3nt,CDR3aa
TRBJ2-5,TRBV19,-,-,TGTGCCAGTAGTACCTCCGGGACCTTCCAAGAGACCCAGTACTTC,CASSTSGTFQETQYF
TRBJ2-3,TRBV4-2,TRBD2,-,TGTGCCAGCAGCCAAGACTGGCGGGGGGGAACAGATACGCAGTATTTT,CASSQDWRGGTDTQYF
TRBJ2-1,TRBV4-1,TRBD2,-,TGCGCCAGCATGGGGGGGATCCAAATCGGTGAGCAGTTCTTC,CASMGGIQIGEQFF
TRBJ2-1,TRBV5-6,-,-,TGTGCCAGCAGCGTAGGGCTGGACTCCAATGAGCAGTTCTTC,CASSVGLDSNEQFF
TRBJ2-7,TRBV6-5,-,medium-sized,TGTGCCAGCGCGATAGGGGCTCCATACGAGCAGTACTTC,CASAIGAPYEQYF
TRBJ2-1,TRBV6-5,-,few,TGTGCCAGCGGTAGGGGGGGCCTGAGTGAGCAGTTCTTC,CASGRGGLSEQFF
TRBJ2-7,TRBV6-1,-,-,TGTGCCAGCAGTGATCTGGACGAGCAGTACTTC,CASSDLDEQYF
TRBJ1-3,TRBV7-2,-,few,TGTGCCAGCAGCTCCGACAGGGGAAACACCATATATTTT,CASSSDRGNTIYF
TRBJ1-6,TRBV27,TRBD1,-,TGTGCCAGCAGTCCCACGATAGGGGGCGTCAATAATTCACCCCTCCACTTT,CASSPTIGGVNNSPLHF
TRBJ1-1,TRBV28,TRBD1,-,TGTGCCAGCAGTTTAGTAGAGGGGGACAGGGGGCTAGGGAACACTGAAGCTTTCTTT,CASSLVEGDRGLGNTEAFF
TRBJ2-5,TRBV6-5,TRBD1,-,TGTGCCAGCAGGACACCAGGGGGCGTGGAGACCCAGTACTTC,CASRTPGGVETQYF
TRBJ2-3,TRBV19,TRBD2,-,TGTGCCAGTAGTATAGAGGCCGCGGGGGGAAGAGATACGCAGTATTTT,CASSIEAAGGRDTQYF
TRBJ1-4,TRBV15,-,few,TGTGCCACCAGCAGAGACGGGGGACCGGGTGAAAAACTGTTTTTT,CATSRDGGPGEKLFF
TRBJ2-7,TRBV6-7,TRBD2,-,TGTGCCAGCAGTTACTCGGGGCTGGGAGGGAGCTACGAGCAGTACTTC,CASSYSGLGGSYEQYF
TRBJ2-1,TRBV6-1,-,-,TGTGCCAGCAGTGAAGCAAGGGTAGCGAACCAGTTCTTC,CASSEARVANQFF
TRBJ2-7,TRBV14,-,-,TGTGCCAGCAGCCAAGGAATTATCCCCTACGAGCAGTACTTC,CASSQGIIPYEQYF
TRBJ2-5,TRBV5-1,TRBD2,-,TGCGCCAGCAGCTTAAGACTAGCGGGGGCCCAAGAGACCCAGTACTTC,CASSLRLAGAQETQYF
TRBJ1-2,TRBV5-5,-,-,TGTGCCAGCAGCTTCCCTCAGGGTGAATATGGCTACACCTTC,CASSFPQGEYGYTF
TRBJ1-6,TRBV7-8,-,-,TGTGCCAGCAGCTTAGCGCTGGCAAACCTCTCACCCCTCCACTTT,CASSLALANLSPLHF
TRBJ1-1,TRBV6-1,-,-,TGTGCCAGCAGTGAAAGGTGGGTTACTGAAGCTTTCTTT,CASSERWVTEAFF
TRBJ2-3,TRBV5-1,TRBD2,-,TGCGCCAGCAGCGGGACTAGCGGGGGGGCCGATACGCAGTATTTT,CASSGTSGGADTQYF
TRBJ2-6,TRBV5-1,-,-,TGCGCCAGCAGCTTGCAGGGTTACTCTGGGGCCAACGTCCTGACTTTC,CASSLQGYSGANVLTF
TRBJ2-7,TRBV18,-,once,TGTGCCAGCTCACGGGGGGACAGCTCCTACGAGCAGTACTTC,CASSRGDSSYEQYF
TRBJ2-7,TRBV18,-,-,TGTGCCAGCTCACAGACAGCCAACTCCTACGAGCAGTACTTC,CASSQTANSYEQYF
TRBJ2-7,TRBV5-4,TRBD1,-,TGTGCCAGCAGCCCACAGGGGAAACCTCCTCAAGAGCAGTACTTC,CASSPQGKPPQEQYF
TRBJ2-3,TRBV14,TRBD2,-,TGTGCCAGCAGCGGGACTAGCGGGGGGGCGGATACGCAGTATTTT,CASSGTSGGADTQYF
TRBJ1-4,TRBV6-6,TRBD1,-,TGTGCCAGCAGTTACTCAGGGACAGAAGAAGGAAAACTGTTTTTT,CASSYSGTEEGKLFF
TRBJ2-7,TRBV6-5,-,few,TGTGCCAGCAGTTACTCCGCAGGGTTATTCGACGAGCAGTACTTC,CASSYSAGLFDEQYF
TRBJ1-2,TRBV27,-,-,TGTGCCAGCGGGTTCAGCGGGGGCGCCGGGGCCTACACCTTC,CASGFSGGAGAYTF
TRBJ1-4,TRBV15,-,once,TGTGCCACCAGCAGAGACACAGACGAAAAACTGTTTTTT,CATSRDTDEKLFF
TRBJ1-2,TRBV14,-,once,TGTGCCAGCAGCCATCCCCGCCGCAGGGTTTGGTTC,CASSHPRRRVWF
TRBJ1-6,TRBV9,-,-,TGTGCCAGCAGCGTACAGGATAATTCACCCCTCCACTTT,CASSVQDNSPLHF
TRBJ2-2,TRBV11-2,-,-,TGTGCCAGCAGCTTAAGGCTGCAGGCTATCACCGGGGAGCTGTTTTTT,CASSLRLQAITGELFF
TRBJ1-1,TRBV9,-,few,TGTGCCAGCAGCGTAGACCTTGCGGCGCCAGAAGCTTTCTTT,CASSVDLAAPEAFF
TRBJ2-5,TRBV4-1,-,-,TGCGCCAGCTCGAGACAGTTACCTGGGGAGACCCAGTACTTC,CASSRQLPGETQYF
TRBJ2-3,TRBV23-1,-,once,TGCGCCAGCAGTCAATCCCATAACCTAACAGATACGCAGTATTTT,CASSQSHNLTDTQYF
TRBJ1-1,TRBV20-1,-,-,TGCAGTGCTAGGGCAGTTAGAGCTTTCTTT,CSARAVRAFF
TRBJ2-6,TRBV27,-,-,TGTGCCAGCAGAGAGGCGACTGGGGCCAACGTCCTGACTTTC,CASREATGANVLTF
TRBJ2-1,TRBV7-3,TRBD2,-,TGTGCCAGCAGCTTGACTAGCGGGGGGCAGGGGCAGTTCTTC,CASSLTSGGQGQFF
TRBJ1-5,TRBV6-5,TRBD1,-,TGTGCCAGCAGTTCTTCCGGGACAGGGGGCTTTTGGCCCCAGCATTTT,CASSSSGTGGFWPQHF
TRBJ2-3,TRBV4-2,-,-,TGTGCCAGCAGCCAAGCTGTGGGGGGCGCGGGAGATACGCAGTATTTT,CASSQAVGGAGDTQYF
TRBJ1-1,TRBV2,-,-,TGTGCCAGCAGTGGTAACTTTCGGGGGAACACTGAAGCTTTCTTT,CASSGNFRGNTEAFF
TRBJ2-2,TRBV29-1,TRBD1,-,TGCAGCGTTGGGGGACAGGGGAGGCTTCCCGGGGAGCTGTTTTTT,CSVGGQGRLPGELFF
TRBJ2-1,TRBV7-2,TRBD2,-,TGTGCCAGCAGCTCCTTCGACAGCGGGGGGCTAGAGCAGTTCTTC,CASSSFDSGGLEQFF
TRBJ2-5,TRBV5-4,TRBD1,-,TGTGCCAGCAGCTTGGGAGGGGGCGGGGAGACCCAGTACTTC,CASSLGGGGETQYF
TRBJ1-1,TRBV5-1,-,-,TGCGCCAGCAGCTTTCCGGGGGCGGCGGACACTGAAGCTTTCTTT,CASSFPGAADTEAFF
TRBJ2-7,TRBV19,-,-,TGTGCCAGTAGTATGGGAAAGGGCTACGAGCAGTACTTC,CASSMGKGYEQYF
TRBJ2-5,TRBV5-6,TRBD2,-,TGTGCCAGCAGCTTGGCCGGTCCTAGCGGGGTGAGGGTGGAGACCCAGTACTTC,CASSLAGPSGVRVETQYF
TRBJ2-2,TRBV7-2,TRBD2,-,TGTGCCAGCAGCCTGGAAGCGGGGATGAACACCGGGGAGCTGTTTTTT,CASSLEAGMNTGELFF
TRBJ2-7,TRBV6-1,TRBD1,-,TGTGCCAGCAGTGAAATAAGGGACAGCTACGAGCAGTACTTC,CASSEIRDSYEQYF
TRBJ2-3,TRBV10-3,-,-,TGTGCCATCAGTGACCCAGATGGCGGGCGCACAGATACGCAGTATTTT,CAISDPDGGRTDTQYF
TRBJ1-2,TRBV28,-,-,TGTGCCAGCAGCATCGCTTATGGCTACACCTTC,CASSIAYGYTF
TRBJ2-5,TRBV5-4,TRBD1,-,TGTGCCAGCAGGGGACAGGGGTTGCAAGAGACCCAGTACTTC,CASRGQGLQETQYF
TRBJ2-3,TRBV19,-,-,TGTGCCAGTAGTATCCTAAGTCAGGTAGGAGATACGCAGTATTTT,CASSILSQVGDTQYF
TRBJ2-7,TRBV5-1,TRBD1,-,TGCGCCAGCAGCTTGGCTTTACCGGGACAGGTAACCTACGAGCAGTACTTC,CASSLALPGQVTYEQYF
TRBJ1-2,TRBV10-1,-,-,TGCGCCAGCAGTGAGTCCTTGAGGGGTCAGAGCTATGGCTACACCTTC,CASSESLRGQSYGYTF
TRBJ2-1,TRBV5-5,TRBD2,-,TGTGCCAGCAGCTTCGGTCCTAGCGGCTACAATGAGCAGTTCTTC,CASSFGPSGYNEQFF
TRBJ1-6,TRBV5-8,TRBD1,-,TGTGCCAGCAGCTTGAGGAACAGGGGGCTGGGTTCACCCCTCCACTTT,CASSLRNRGLGSPLHF